The 2 T cell receptor beta chains below come from one sample, sequenced in a study of blood T cell repertoires in COVID-19. The data were produced by immunoSEQ multiplex PCR, yet TCRdb's version contains in-frame clones alone and is incomplete. The sample includes about 180,000 clones, roughly 84% of them seen just once. The specimen sequenced was peripheral blood. The receptors were sampled from a man aged 18-30 years with active or convalescent COVID-19.

This clone came up once. The genes are TRBV5-1 and TRBJ1-4; D not certain. Trimming removed 4 bases from V and 0 bases from J, with 13 bases in between. The CDR3 loop spans 16 amino acids. CDR1 and CDR2 (germline): SGHRS, YFSETQ. The CDR3 is CASSDPGSSTNEKLFF. CDR3 coding DNA: TGCGCCAGCAGCGATCCCGGGAGTTCAACTAATGAAAAACTGTTTTTT.

V and J are TRBV19 and TRBJ1-2, with a possible D match to TRBD1 (6 bases). Germline V gene data show CDR1 as LNHDA and CDR2 as SQIVND (reference sequence). Trimming removed 3 bases from V and 3 bases from J, with 11 bases in between. The CDR3 runs 14 residues. CDR3 in amino acids: CASSIQGNHYGYTF. CDR3 nucleotide sequence: TGTGCCAGTAGTATCCAGGGGAACCACTATGGCTACACCTTC.